The 5 T cell receptor beta chains below were found in one sample sequenced in a study of OX40 agonist ivuxolimab in advanced cancers. Method: immunoSEQ multiplex PCR; TCRdb's copy keeps in-frame clones and lacks some. The sample includes 50,000 to 65,000 clones, about 81% of them seen just once. The material was CD4+ or CD8+ T cells sorted from blood, obtained in a trial of the OX40 agonist ivuxolimab. Every receptor here comes from an adult with an advanced solid tumor such as melanoma, head and neck, liver or kidney cancer.

This clone was seen more than once but under ten times. This rearrangement joins TRBV14 to TRBJ1-6; a weak D match, TRBD1 (5 bases). The ends were cut back, 1 base at V and 9 bases at J, with 13 bases in the middle. The length of the CDR3 is 15 residues. Germline V gives CDR1 SGHDN, CDR2 FVKESK. The CDR3 protein is CASSQVDTLGSPLHF. The CDR3 region has the DNA TGTGCCAGCAGCCAAGTGGACACACTCGGTTCACCCCTCCACTTT.

This clone was counted once. This chain connects TRBV25-1 to TRBJ1-1; 8 nucleotides agree with TRBD1. The CDR3 runs 14 residues. Trimming took 1 base from V and 11 from J; bases not matched to a gene: 9. The V gene's germline CDR1 is MGHDK and CDR2 SYGVNS. The CDR3: CASSESLTGAGAFF. CDR3 sequence (DNA): TGTGCCAGCAGTGAATCATTGACAGGGGCCGGGGCTTTCTTT.

This CDR3 reads CASSLGTASSGNTIYF. The CDR3 DNA reads TGTGCCAGCAGCTTGGGGACGGCAAGCTCTGGAAACACCATATATTTT. This rearrangement joins TRBV7-2 to TRBJ1-3; tentatively, D is TRBD1 (5 bases). V lost 3 bases and J lost 0, with 12 bases in between. The CDR3 has 16 residues. Germline V gene sequence: CDR1 SGHTA, CDR2 FQGNSA.

Only a few counts were recorded for this clone. The V and J genes are TRBV7-9 and TRBJ1-1; D unresolved. Germline lookup yields CDR1 SEHNR and CDR2 FQNEAQ (reference sequence). V dropped 5 bases and J dropped 1 base, with 14 bases sitting between them. This CDR3 is 15 amino acids long. The CDR3: CASSPGRARNTEAFF. CDR3 DNA: TGTGCCAGCAGCCCGGGGAGGGCTCGGAACACTGAAGCTTTCTTT.

The chain recombines TRBV7-8 with TRBJ1-3; D not certain. V dropped 0 bases and J dropped 2 bases, with 11 bases sitting between them. CDR3 length: 16 amino acids. CDR1 is SGHVS, CDR2 FQNEAQ, per germline. In nucleotides, the CDR3 is TGTGCCAGCAGCTTAGCGGTACCTGGCGCTGGAAACACCATATATTTT. Translated, it gives CASSLAVPGAGNTIYF.